Presented here are 27 T cell receptor beta chains from one specimen sequenced in a study of blood T cell repertoires in COVID-19. The protocol was immunoSEQ multiplex PCR, while the TCRdb copy is restricted to in-frame clones and leaves out a portion. The sample yields more than 150,000 clones, roughly 80% seen once. The sequencing sample was made of peripheral blood. These receptors came from a woman older than 75 with COVID-19, enrolled during active disease.

The rearrangement links TRBV6-2 or TRBV6-3 to TRBJ2-1, with 9 bases identical to TRBD2. Trimming removed 5 bases from V and 2 bases from J; junction bases left unmatched: 7. Germline V gives CDR1 MNHEY, CDR2 SVGEGT. The CDR3 has 16 amino acids. CDR3 nucleotides: TGTGCCAGCAGTGACCCAGCGGGAGGAACCTACAATGAGCAGTTCTTC. Translation: CASSDPAGGTYNEQFF.

The V call is TRBV7-3, the J call TRBJ2-2; weak D call: TRBD2 (7 bases). Trimming left V 4 bases short and J 2 bases short, with 14 bases between. Germline V gene sequence: CDR1 SGHTA, CDR2 FQGTGA. The CDR3 consists of 16 residues. The CDR3, as DNA: TGTGCCAGCAGCTGGGGAGGGACATCTAACACCGGGGAGCTGTTTTTT. Its translation is CASSWGGTSNTGELFF.

This chain connects TRBV7-3 to TRBJ2-1; 8 positions agree with TRBD1. The germline V gene encodes CDR1 SGHTA and CDR2 FQGTGA. V dropped 4 bases and J dropped 6; count of bases not matched to a gene: 8. The CDR3 contains 15 residues. Written as DNA, the CDR3 is TGTGCCAGCAGCTCTCTGACAGGGGCGATCAATGAGCAGTTCTTC. Translated: CASSSLTGAINEQFF.

This chain uses TRBV19 with TRBJ2-7; no firm D call. Trimming shortened V by 0 bases and J by 0 bases, and 9 bases separated the two germline ends. This CDR3 has 15 amino acids. CDR1 and CDR2 (germline): LNHDA, SQIVND (reference sequence). This chain's CDR3 is CASSIEVTSSYEQYF. CDR3 sequence (DNA): TGTGCCAGTAGTATAGAAGTCACCAGCTCCTACGAGCAGTACTTC.

This rearrangement joins TRBV5-8 to TRBJ1-4; D not certain. This CDR3 has 13 residues. The V end was cut by 5 bases, the J end by 14 bases, with 19 bases between. Germline V CDR1 and CDR2: SGHTS, YDEGEE. The CDR3 is CASSSLLGSWLFF. DNA for the CDR3: TGTGCCAGCAGTTCCCTCCTTGGCTCGTGGCTGTTTTTT.

The chain recombines TRBV28 with TRBJ2-1, with D uncertain. There are 12 residues in the CDR3. Germline lookup yields CDR1 MDHEN and CDR2 SYDVKM. Trimming removed 4 bases at V and 7 bases at J, with 8 bases between. For the CDR3, the DNA is TGTGCCAGCAGTTCCGACTGGAATGAGCAGTTCTTC. Translation: CASSSDWNEQFF.

CDR3 bases: TGTGCCAGTACAGGGACAGCCAATGAGCAGTTCTTC. Translated: CASTGTANEQFF. This rearrangement joins TRBV2 to TRBJ2-1; 7 nucleotides align to TRBD1. Germline V gene sequence: CDR1 SNHLY, CDR2 FYNNEI. This CDR3 is 12 amino acids long. V dropped 9 bases and J dropped 6; count of bases not matched to a gene: 5.

The DNA of the CDR3 is TGTGCCAGCAGTCCCGGGACTAGCTACAATGAGCAGTTCTTC. Residues: CASSPGTSYNEQFF. V and J are TRBV2 and TRBJ2-1, with 8 bases lining up with TRBD2. The CDR3 sequence is 14 residues long. Germline-derived CDR1 and CDR2 are SNHLY and FYNNEI. The trim removed 5 bases at V and 3 bases at J, leaving 3 bases unmatched.

The chain links TRBV6-1 to TRBJ1-6; TRBD1 matches at 7 bases. The germline V gene has CDR1 MNHNS and CDR2 SASEGT. The ends lost 1 base at V and 11 bases at J; junction bases unmatched: 8. The CDR3 has 15 amino acids. This CDR3 is CASSEEDRRFAPLHF. The CDR3 region has the DNA TGTGCCAGCAGTGAAGAGGACAGGAGATTTGCACCCCTCCACTTT.

V usage is TRBV11-2 and J usage is TRBJ2-5, with D unclear. The CDR3 is 12 amino acids. V shed 4 bases and J shed 1 base, with 4 bases lying between them. Germline V lookup: CDR1 SGHAT, CDR2 FQNNGV. The CDR3 DNA follows: TGTGCCAGCAGCTGGGCCCAAGAGACCCAGTACTTC. This encodes CASSWAQETQYF.

This chain links TRBV10-3 with TRBJ1-1, with unresolved D. Trimming left V 4 bases short and J 0 bases short, with 15 bases between. CDR1 and CDR2 (germline): ENHRY, SYGVKD. This CDR3 spans 16 amino acids. The CDR3 sequence: CAISVGSGVMNTEAFF. CDR3 coding DNA: TGTGCCATCAGTGTAGGTTCCGGGGTTATGAACACTGAAGCTTTCTTT.

Written as DNA, the CDR3 is TGTGCCGGCTCGACAGGGAGCGGCTATGGCTACACCTTC. Its protein is CAGSTGSGYGYTF. The genes are TRBV13 and TRBJ1-2; 7 bases align to TRBD1. The V and J ends lost 11 bases and 4 bases, in that order; junction bases with no gene match: 10. This CDR3 contains 13 residues. Per germline, CDR1 PRHDT and CDR2 FYEKMQ (reference sequence). Complete variable domain (other parts from reference TRBV13 and TRBJ1-2): AAGVIQSPRHLIKEKRETATLKCYPIPRHDTVYWYQQGPGQDPQFLISFYEKMQSDKGSIPDRFSAQQFSDYHSELNMSSLELGDSALYFCAGSTGSGYGYTFGSGTRLTVV.

This clone was seen a handful of times. J is TRBJ2-7 and V is TRBV24-1, with TRBD2 as a possible D gene (5 bases). The V gene lost 7 bases and the J gene lost 4 bases, with 13 bases spanning the gap. Germline V gene lookup returns CDR1 KGHDR and CDR2 SFDVKD. The CDR3 spans 13 residues. CDR3 bases: TGTGCCACCAGCTACGGGGAAGGATACGAGCAGTACTTC. This codes for CATSYGEGYEQYF.

This clone came up a few times. The chain recombines TRBV4-2 with TRBJ2-7; 8 positions match TRBD2. This CDR3 has 16 residues. Trimming removed 2 bases from V and 2 bases from J; junction bases left unmatched: 8. Germline values: CDR1 LGHNA, CDR2 YNFKEQ. The CDR3 DNA is TGTGCCAGCAGCCAAAGTTTGACGGGGGGGACCTACGAGCAGTACTTC. It translates to CASSQSLTGGTYEQYF.

The genes are TRBV7-9 and TRBJ2-2; 9 bases fit TRBD2. The CDR3 spans 15 residues. Trimming removed 2 bases from V and 4 bases from J; junction bases left unmatched: 2. CDR1 SEHNR and CDR2 FQNEAQ come from the germline V gene (reference sequence). The CDR3 region is CASSLLAGSTGELFF. In DNA form, the CDR3 reads TGTGCCAGCAGCTTACTAGCGGGAAGCACCGGGGAGCTGTTTTTT.

The V gene is TRBV29-1, the J gene TRBJ2-7; 14 bases are a match to TRBD2. The CDR3 length is 15 residues. The germline V gene has CDR1 SQVTM and CDR2 ANQGSEA. V shed 4 bases, J shed 6 bases, and the junction held 8 bases outside the gene matches. The CDR3 reads CSVGGTSGRVTEQYF. CDR3 coding DNA: TGCAGCGTTGGGGGGACTAGCGGGAGAGTAACCGAGCAGTACTTC.

This chain links TRBV19 with TRBJ2-2; 8 nucleotides line up with TRBD2. The CDR3 covers 16 residues. The V and J ends lost 6 bases and 2 bases, in that order; junction bases with no gene match: 8. Germline assignment: CDR1 LNHDA and CDR2 SQIVND (reference sequence). In DNA, the CDR3 is TGTGCCAGTAGGAACGCGGGGGGTCCAAACACCGGGGAGCTGTTTTTT. It codes for CASRNAGGPNTGELFF.

The V gene is TRBV7-9, the J gene TRBJ2-7; 9 bases agree with TRBD1. CDR3 length: 16 residues. Germline CDR1 and CDR2: SEHNR and FQNEAQ (reference sequence). J lost 0 bases, V lost 2 bases, and 5 bases had no gene match. This chain's CDR3 is CASSLQSGQGSYEQYF. CDR3 bases: TGTGCCAGCAGCTTACAATCGGGACAGGGCTCCTACGAGCAGTACTTC.

This clone was seen a single time. The V and J genes are TRBV9 and TRBJ1-6; maybe TRBD1 (5 bases). Germline V lookup: CDR1 SGDLS, CDR2 YYNGEE. Trimming left V 4 bases short and J 1 base short, with 15 bases between. The CDR3 extends over 17 amino acids. DNA for the CDR3: TGTGCCAGCAGCACCACCAGCAGGGCGTCCTATAATTCACCCCTCCACTTT. As protein: CASSTTSRASYNSPLHF.

This rearrangement joins TRBV3-1 (or the pseudogene TRBV3-2) to TRBJ2-2; TRBD2 agrees at 11 bases. Unmatched junction bases numbered 4, after V lost 4 bases and J lost 0 bases. Germline loops: CDR1 LGHDT, CDR2 YNNKEL (reference sequence). CDR3 size: 17 residues. As DNA, the CDR3 is TGTGCCAGCAGCCCTACTAGCGGGGGCGCGAACACCGGGGAGCTGTTTTTT. It encodes CASSPTSGGANTGELFF.

The rearrangement links TRBV6-5 to TRBJ2-5; D perhaps matches TRBD2 (5 bases). Between the trimmed V and J ends, which lost 6 bases and 4 bases, there was a span of 18 bases. Germline loops: CDR1 MNHEY, CDR2 SVGAGI. The CDR3 is made up of 15 amino acids. The CDR3 region is CASSRASSGRETQYF. CDR3 in DNA: TGTGCCAGCAGCCGGGCTAGCTCGGGGAGAGAGACCCAGTACTTC.

The V and J genes are TRBV28 and TRBJ2-5, with TRBD2 as a possible D gene (7 bases). Trimming shortened V by 2 bases and J by 5 bases, and 18 bases separated the two germline ends. Germline CDR1 MDHEN, CDR2 SYDVKM. This CDR3 contains 16 residues. CDR3 sequence: CASSLGGAQGRETQYF. CDR3 nucleotides: TGTGCCAGCAGTTTAGGGGGGGCGCAAGGACGCGAGACCCAGTACTTC. The entire variable domain, with the rest obtained from reference TRBV28 and TRBJ2-5, is as follows: DVKVTQSSRYLVKRTGEKVFLECVQDMDHENMFWYRQDPGLGLRLIYFSYDVKMKEKGDIPEGYSVSREKKERFSLILESASTNQTSMYLCASSLGGAQGRETQYFGPGTRLLVL.

This chain connects TRBV19 to TRBJ1-1; possibly TRBD1 for D (5 bases). The germline gives CDR1 LNHDA, CDR2 SQIVND (reference sequence). Trimming cost V 4 bases and J 5 bases, with 17 bases left between them. The CDR3 sequence is 15 residues long. The CDR3 DNA sequence: TGTGCCAGTAGTACCGCAGGGACTAGTGGGACTGAAGCTTTCTTT. Residues: CASSTAGTSGTEAFF.

This clone appeared once. In DNA form, the CDR3 reads TGTGCCACCAGCAGAGATCTACCGGGACAGGGTTGGGGCACAGATACGCAGTATTTT. As protein: CATSRDLPGQGWGTDTQYF. The chain is built from TRBV15 and TRBJ2-3, with 9 bases aligning to TRBD1. The CDR3 is made up of 19 amino acids. Trimming at V came to 0 bases and at J to 1 base, leaving 11 bases not matched to a gene. Germline CDR1 reads LNHNV; CDR2 reads YYDKDF (reference sequence).

The chain combines TRBV18 with TRBJ2-2; maybe TRBD1 (6 bases). Germline V gives CDR1 KGHSH, CDR2 LQKENI. V was shortened by 3 bases and J by 1 base, with 12 bases between the two germline ends. This CDR3 region has 16 residues. CDR3 sequence: CASSPELQGNTGELFF. Here the CDR3 DNA reads TGTGCCAGCTCACCCGAACTACAGGGGAACACCGGGGAGCTGTTTTTT.

This clone has a count of ten or more. The rearrangement joins TRBV6-5 to TRBJ1-2; weak D call: TRBD1 (6 bases). This CDR3 has 12 amino acids. CDR1 and CDR2 (germline): MNHEY, SVGAGI. The V gene lost 5 bases and the J gene lost 5 bases, with 9 bases spanning the gap. CDR3 nucleotide sequence: TGTGCCAGCAGTACCACAGGGTATGGCTACACCTTC. Encoded protein: CASSTTGYGYTF.

This chain connects TRBV28 to TRBJ1-2, with 8 bases lining up with TRBD1. The V segment lost 8 bases and the J segment 4 bases; nucleotides outside the gene matches: 12. From germline, CDR1 is MDHEN and CDR2 SYDVKM. The CDR3 sequence is 15 residues long. The CDR3 DNA reads as TGTGCCAGCGGTCCCGGACAGGGATCCAGCTATGGCTACACCTTC. Translated, it gives CASGPGQGSSYGYTF.